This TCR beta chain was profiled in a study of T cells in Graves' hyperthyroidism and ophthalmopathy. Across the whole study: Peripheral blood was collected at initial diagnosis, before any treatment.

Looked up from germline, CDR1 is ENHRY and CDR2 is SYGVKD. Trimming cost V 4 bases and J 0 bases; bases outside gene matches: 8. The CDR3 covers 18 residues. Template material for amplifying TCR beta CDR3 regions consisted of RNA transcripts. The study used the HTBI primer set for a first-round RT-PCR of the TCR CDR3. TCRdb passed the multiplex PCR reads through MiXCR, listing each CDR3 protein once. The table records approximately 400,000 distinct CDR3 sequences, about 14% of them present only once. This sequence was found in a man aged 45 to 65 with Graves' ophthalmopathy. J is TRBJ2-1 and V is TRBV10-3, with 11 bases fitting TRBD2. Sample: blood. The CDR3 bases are TGTGCCATCAGTGGCACTAGCGGGAGCGGAAGCTCCTACAATGAGCAGTTCTTC. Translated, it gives CAISGTSGSGSSYNEQFF.